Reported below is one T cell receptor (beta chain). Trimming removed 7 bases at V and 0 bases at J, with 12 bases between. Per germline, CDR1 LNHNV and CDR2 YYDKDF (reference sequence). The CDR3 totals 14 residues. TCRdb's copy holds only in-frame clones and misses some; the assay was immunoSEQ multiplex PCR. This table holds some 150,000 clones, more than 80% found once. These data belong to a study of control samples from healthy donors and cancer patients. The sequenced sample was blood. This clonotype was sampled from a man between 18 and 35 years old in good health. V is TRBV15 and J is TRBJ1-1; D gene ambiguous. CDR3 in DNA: TGTGCCACCACCTTGAGAGGGCTGAACACTGAAGCTTTCTTT. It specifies CATTLRGLNTEAFF.